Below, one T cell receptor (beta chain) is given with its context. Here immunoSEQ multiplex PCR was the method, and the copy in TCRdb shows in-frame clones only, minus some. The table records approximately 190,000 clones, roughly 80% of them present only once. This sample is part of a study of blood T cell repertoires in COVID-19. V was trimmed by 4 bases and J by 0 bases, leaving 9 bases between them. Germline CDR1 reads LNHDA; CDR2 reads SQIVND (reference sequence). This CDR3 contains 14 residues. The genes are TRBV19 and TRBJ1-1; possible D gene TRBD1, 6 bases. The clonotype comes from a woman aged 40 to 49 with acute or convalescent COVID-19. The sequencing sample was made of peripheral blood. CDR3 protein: CASSKDSLNTEAFF. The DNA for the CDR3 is TGTGCCAGTAGTAAGGACAGTTTGAACACTGAAGCTTTCTTT.